This T cell receptor beta chain derives from a study of human T cells and chemical hapten exposure. TCRdb analysed the RACE reads with MiXCR anew, one entry per CDR3 protein. This repertoire shows more than 95,000 distinct CDR3 sequences, 25% to 30% found once; its top ten account for 10%. Time point described: patch test 3, about 24 weeks after DPC sensitization. The sample's treatment: therapeutic diphenylcyclopropenone sensitization with weekly scalp DPC. Germline CDR1 reads LGHDT; CDR2 reads YNNKEL (reference sequence). The ends were cut back, 4 bases at V and 3 bases at J, with 10 bases in the middle. The CDR3 is made up of 14 amino acids.

The origin of this receptor is a man in his forties with alopecia areata. Some clones in this sample may be carry-over from other donors' samples. The specimen was whole blood, collected in connection with sensitization to the hapten diphenylcyclopropenone (DPC). The chain carries TRBV3-1 and TRBJ2-1, with D maybe TRBD2 (5 bases). The CDR3 bases are TGTGCCAGCAGCCCACGTCGGGGCTACAATGAGCAGTTCTTC. It encodes CASSPRRGYNEQFF.